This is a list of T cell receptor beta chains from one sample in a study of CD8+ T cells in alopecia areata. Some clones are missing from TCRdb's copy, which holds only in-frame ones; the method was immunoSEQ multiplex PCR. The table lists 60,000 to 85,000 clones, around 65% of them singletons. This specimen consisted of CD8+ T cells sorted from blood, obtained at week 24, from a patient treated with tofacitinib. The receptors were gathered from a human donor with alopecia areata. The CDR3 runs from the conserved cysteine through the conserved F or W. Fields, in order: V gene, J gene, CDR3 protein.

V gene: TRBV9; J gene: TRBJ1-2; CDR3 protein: CASSPPDERGGYTF
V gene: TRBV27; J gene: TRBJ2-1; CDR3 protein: CASSLSPSSYNEQFF
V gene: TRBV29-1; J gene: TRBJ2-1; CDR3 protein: CSVGPDEGQFF
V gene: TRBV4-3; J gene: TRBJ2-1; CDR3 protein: CASSQEDRQGGEQFF
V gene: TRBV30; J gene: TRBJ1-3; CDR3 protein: CAWSVRTGYNSGNTIYF
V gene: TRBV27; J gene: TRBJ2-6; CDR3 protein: CASSFSTASSGANVLTF
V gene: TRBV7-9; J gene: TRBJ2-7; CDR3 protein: CASSSIGNYEQYF
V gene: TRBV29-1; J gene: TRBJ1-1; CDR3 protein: CSVHRDSIMNTEAFF
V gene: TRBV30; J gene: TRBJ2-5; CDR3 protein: CAWSWVLGDQETQYF
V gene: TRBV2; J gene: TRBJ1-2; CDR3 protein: CASSDGTYYGYTF
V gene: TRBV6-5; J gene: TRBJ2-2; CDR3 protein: CASSYGRGTGELFF
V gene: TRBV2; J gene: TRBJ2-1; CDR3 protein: CASSVTADEQFF
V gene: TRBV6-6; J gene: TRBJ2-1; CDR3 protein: CASSYSRLAGINEQFF
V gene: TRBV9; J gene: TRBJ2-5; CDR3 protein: CASSADQGALFETQYF
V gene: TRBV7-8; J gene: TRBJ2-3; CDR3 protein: CASSLRGYGTDTQYF
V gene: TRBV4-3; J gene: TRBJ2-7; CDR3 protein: CASSQESDSRYEQYF
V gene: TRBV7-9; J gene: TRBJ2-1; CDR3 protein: CASSQGPDNEQFF
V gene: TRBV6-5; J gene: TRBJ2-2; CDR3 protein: CASSYRPRTGELFF
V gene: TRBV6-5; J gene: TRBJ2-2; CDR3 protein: CASSYRQLNTGELFF
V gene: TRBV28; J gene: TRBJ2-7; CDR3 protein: CASSPRATSYEQYF
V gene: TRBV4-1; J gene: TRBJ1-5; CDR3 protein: CASSQDSGPQPQHF
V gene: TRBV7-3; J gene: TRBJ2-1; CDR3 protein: CASSLFAGASYNEQFF
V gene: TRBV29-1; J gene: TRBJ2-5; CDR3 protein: CSVEGLGLIPETQYF
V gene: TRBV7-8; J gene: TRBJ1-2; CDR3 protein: CASRPRDRGRGYGYTF
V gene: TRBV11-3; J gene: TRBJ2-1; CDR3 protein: CASSPWGGQGDEQFF
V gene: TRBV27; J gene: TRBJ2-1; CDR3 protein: CASSFGGTVPNEQFF
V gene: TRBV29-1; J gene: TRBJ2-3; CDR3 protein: CSVETGSTDTQYF
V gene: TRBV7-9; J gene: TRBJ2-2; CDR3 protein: CASRWAAANTGELFF
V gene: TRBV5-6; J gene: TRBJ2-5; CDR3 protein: CASSFETGGAETQYF
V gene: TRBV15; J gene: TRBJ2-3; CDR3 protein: CATSHSRSTDTQYF
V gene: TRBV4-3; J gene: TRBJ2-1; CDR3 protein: CASSQDLAGGYNEQFF
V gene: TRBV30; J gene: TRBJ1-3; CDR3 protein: CAWSVRGTGNTIYF
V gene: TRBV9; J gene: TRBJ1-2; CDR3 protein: CASSVESPYGYTF
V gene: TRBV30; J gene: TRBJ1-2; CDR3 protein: CAWTPGGGYGYTF
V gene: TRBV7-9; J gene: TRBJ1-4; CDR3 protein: CASSLVTGPTDEKLFF
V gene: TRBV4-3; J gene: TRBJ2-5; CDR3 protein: CASSQDRIRGETQYF
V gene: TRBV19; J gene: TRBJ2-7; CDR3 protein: CASRWVANGTYEQYF
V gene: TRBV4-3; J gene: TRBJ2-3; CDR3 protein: CASSHNRDSYTDTQYF
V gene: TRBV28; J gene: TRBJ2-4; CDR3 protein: CASSLGPPLYF
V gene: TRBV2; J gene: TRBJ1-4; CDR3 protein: CASSLDSTQATNEKLFF
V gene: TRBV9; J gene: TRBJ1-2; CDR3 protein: CASSMPRDSGYTF
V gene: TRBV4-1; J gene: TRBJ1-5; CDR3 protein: CASSLLDRGRHQPQHF
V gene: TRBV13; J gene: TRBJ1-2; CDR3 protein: CASSFQTVNYGYTF
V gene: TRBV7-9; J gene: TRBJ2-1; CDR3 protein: CASTPGINSYNEQFF
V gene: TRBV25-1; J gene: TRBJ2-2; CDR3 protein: CASSRALRTGELFF
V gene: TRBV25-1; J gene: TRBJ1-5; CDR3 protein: CASIKLRAGGSQPQHF
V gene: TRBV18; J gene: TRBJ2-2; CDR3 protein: CASSPDRAQEGNTGELFF
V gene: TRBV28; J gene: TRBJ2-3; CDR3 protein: CASSSRRGRYTDTQYF
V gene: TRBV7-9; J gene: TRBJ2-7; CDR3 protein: CASSLTSGSAYEQYF
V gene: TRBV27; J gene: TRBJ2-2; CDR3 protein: CASSPGLAANTGELFF
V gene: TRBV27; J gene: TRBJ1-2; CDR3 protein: CASSGGYGYTF
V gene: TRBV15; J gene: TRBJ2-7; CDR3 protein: CATSRGISVEQYF
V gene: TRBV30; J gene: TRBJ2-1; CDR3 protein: CAWSVGTGNNEQFF
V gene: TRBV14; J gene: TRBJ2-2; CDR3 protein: CASSQVEGSSTGELFF